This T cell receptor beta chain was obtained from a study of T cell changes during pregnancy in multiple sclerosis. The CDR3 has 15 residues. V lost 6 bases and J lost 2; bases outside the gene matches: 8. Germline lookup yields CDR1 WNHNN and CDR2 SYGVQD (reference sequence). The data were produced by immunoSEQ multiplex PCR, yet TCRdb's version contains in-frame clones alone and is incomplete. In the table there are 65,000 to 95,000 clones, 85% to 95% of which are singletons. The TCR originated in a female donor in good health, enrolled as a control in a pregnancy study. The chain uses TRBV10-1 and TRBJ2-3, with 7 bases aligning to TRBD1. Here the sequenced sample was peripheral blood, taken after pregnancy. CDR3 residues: CASSAGQVNTDTQYF. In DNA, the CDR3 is TGCGCCAGCAGCGCCGGACAGGTGAACACAGATACGCAGTATTTT.